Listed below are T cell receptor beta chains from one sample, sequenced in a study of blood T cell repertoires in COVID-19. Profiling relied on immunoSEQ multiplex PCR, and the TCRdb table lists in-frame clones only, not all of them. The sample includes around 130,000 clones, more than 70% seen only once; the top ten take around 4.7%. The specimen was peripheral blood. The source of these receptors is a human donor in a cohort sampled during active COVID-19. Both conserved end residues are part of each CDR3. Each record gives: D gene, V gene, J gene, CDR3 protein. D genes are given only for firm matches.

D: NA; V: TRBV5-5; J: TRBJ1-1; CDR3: CASSLISGNTEAFF
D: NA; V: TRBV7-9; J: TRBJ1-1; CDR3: CASSFSGAANTEAFF
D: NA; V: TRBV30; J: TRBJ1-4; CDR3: CAWKGGEKLFF
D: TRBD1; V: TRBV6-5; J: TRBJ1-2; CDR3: CASRRDSSSGYTF
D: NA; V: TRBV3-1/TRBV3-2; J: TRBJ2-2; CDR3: CASSPTPEIGELFF
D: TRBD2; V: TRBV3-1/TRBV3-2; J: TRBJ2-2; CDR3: CASSPKVWEGENTGELFF
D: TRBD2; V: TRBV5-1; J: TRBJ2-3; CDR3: CASEAGGLTDTQYF
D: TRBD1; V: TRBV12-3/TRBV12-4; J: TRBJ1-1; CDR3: CAPRDRNTEAFF
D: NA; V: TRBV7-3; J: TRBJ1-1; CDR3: CASSLGANTEAFF
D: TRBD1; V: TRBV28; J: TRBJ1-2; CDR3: CASSVGGQGADYGYTF
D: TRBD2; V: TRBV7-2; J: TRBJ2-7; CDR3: CASSLSGGPYEQYF
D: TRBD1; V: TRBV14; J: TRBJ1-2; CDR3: CASSQVQGAYYGYTF
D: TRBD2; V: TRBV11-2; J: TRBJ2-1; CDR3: CASSLWGRAHNEQFF
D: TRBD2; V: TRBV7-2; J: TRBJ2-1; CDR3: CASSPGGGVYNEQFF
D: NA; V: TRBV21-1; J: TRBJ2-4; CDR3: CASSTQTGRVVIQYF
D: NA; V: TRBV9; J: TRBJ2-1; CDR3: CASSLRPGGGLNEQFF
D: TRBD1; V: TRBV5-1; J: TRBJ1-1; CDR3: CASSSATGVTEAFF
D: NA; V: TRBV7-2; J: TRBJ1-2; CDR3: CASSRTVGYGYTF
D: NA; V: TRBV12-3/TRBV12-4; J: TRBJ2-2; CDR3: CASSLGGGELFF
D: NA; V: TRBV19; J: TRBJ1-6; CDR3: CASRPGGGNSPLHF
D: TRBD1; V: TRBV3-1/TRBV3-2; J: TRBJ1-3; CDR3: CASSQVAAGGGNTIYF
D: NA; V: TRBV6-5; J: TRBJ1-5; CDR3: CASSNRFSNQPQHF
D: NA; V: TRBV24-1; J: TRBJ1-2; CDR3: CATSARGAFGYTF
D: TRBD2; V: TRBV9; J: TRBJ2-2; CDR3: CASSVIAGATGELFF
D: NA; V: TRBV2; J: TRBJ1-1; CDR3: CASYKRGNTEAFF
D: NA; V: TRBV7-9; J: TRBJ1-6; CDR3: CASSLTEPGSPLHF
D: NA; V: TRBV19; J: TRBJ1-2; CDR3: CASSIMLRENYGYTF
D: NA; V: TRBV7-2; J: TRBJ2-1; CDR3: CASSLGLAEQFF
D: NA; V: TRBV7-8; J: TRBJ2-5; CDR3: CASSLRDFQETQYF
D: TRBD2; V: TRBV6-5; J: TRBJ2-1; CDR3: CASSTAGVSHNEQFF
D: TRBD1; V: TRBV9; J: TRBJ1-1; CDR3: CASSVGQGGLEAFF
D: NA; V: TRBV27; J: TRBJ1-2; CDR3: CASSKDSTYGYTF
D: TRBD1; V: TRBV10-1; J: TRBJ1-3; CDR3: CASRTSQGAKGNTIYF
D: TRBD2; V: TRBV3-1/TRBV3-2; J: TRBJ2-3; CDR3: CASSQEGLAGAVDTQYF
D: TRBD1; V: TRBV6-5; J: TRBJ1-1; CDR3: CASRNRGSEAFF
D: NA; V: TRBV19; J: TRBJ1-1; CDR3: CASSIATGNTEAFF
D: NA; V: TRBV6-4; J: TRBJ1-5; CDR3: CASTLKTQEINYSNQPQHF
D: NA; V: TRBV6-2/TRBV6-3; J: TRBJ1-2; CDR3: CASSGPRTANYGYTF
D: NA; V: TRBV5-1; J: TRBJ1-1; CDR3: CASSLSGHMNTEAFF
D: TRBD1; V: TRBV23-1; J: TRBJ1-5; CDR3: CASRTGTDSNQPQHF
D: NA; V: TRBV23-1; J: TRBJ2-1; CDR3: CASSRGRSSYNEQFF
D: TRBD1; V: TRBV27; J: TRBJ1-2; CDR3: CASSSRGYYGYTF
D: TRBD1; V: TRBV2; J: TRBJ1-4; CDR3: CASRGTGSSSEKLFF
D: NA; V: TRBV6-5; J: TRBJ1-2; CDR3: CASSYSLGGSNYGYTF
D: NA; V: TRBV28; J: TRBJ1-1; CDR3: CASRKKGGRNVGTEAFF
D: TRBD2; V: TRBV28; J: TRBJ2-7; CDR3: CASSSLTPRGEYVYEQYF
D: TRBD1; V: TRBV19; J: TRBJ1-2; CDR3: CAVTPGQGNYGYTF